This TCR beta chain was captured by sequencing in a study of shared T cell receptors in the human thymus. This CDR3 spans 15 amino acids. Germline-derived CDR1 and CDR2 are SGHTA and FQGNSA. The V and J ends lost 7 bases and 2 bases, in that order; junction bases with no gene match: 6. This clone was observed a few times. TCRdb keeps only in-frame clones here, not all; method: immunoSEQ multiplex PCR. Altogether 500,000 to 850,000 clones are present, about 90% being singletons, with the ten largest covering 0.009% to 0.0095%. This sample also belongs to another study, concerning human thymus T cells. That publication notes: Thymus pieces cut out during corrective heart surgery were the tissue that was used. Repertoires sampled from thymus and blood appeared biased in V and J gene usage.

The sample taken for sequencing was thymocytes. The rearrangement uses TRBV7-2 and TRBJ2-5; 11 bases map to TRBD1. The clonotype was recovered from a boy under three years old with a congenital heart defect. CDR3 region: CASNHGTGGQETQYF. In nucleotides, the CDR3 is TGTGCCAGCAATCATGGGACAGGGGGTCAAGAGACCCAGTACTTC.